The clone carrying this TCR beta chain occurred a few times. A second PCR of about 7 to 12 cycles used a sample-barcoded 5' primer and a J-beta primer mix. TCRdb re-called the 5' RACE reads with MiXCR, one entry per CDR3 protein. The top ten hold around 3.4% of the sample, which has over 600,000 distinct CDR3 sequences, more than 20% seen once. The CDR3 runs 15 residues. The V gene end was trimmed by 6 bases and the J gene end by 6 bases; junction bases not matched to a gene: 10. Per germline, CDR1 DFQATT and CDR2 SNEGSKA (reference sequence). This entry comes from a study of blood T cells in healthy people across ages.

The V call is TRBV20-1, the J call TRBJ2-7, with 14 bases matching TRBD2. Material for sequencing was blood. The sequence derives from a man between 65 and 79 years old in good health. CDR3 nucleotide sequence: TGCAGTGCAAGGACTAGCGGGAGGAGCTCGGGCGAGCAGTACTTC. This gives the protein CSARTSGRSSGEQYF.